Following are 27 T cell receptor beta chains from one sample sequenced in a study of blood T cell repertoires in COVID-19. Sequencing used immunoSEQ multiplex PCR; TCRdb keeps in-frame clones, though not all of them. The repertoire has under 350,000 clones, 65% to 90% of them found once; the top ten carry about 4.2%. Sample: PBMCs or T cells enriched from blood (not recorded which). The receptors were gathered from a woman between 35 and 50 years old with acute COVID-19.

The V and J genes are TRBV7-2 and TRBJ2-5, with D maybe TRBD2 (5 bases). Germline V gene data show CDR1 as SGHTA and CDR2 as FQGNSA. V lost 1 base to trimming and J lost 1 base, with 10 bases between them. The CDR3 length is 15 residues. The CDR3 loop is CASSLGGALQETQYF. For the CDR3, the DNA is TGTGCCAGCAGCTTAGGGGGAGCCCTCCAAGAGACCCAGTACTTC.

The V gene is TRBV11-2, the J gene TRBJ2-1; TRBD2 aligns across 13 bases. The germline CDR1 and CDR2 sequences are SGHAT and FQNNGV. The V segment lost 1 base and the J segment 8 bases; nucleotides outside the gene matches: 2. The length of the CDR3 is 15 residues. The CDR3 is CASSLGTSGSYEQFF. The CDR3 region has the DNA TGTGCCAGCAGCTTAGGGACTAGCGGGAGTTATGAGCAGTTCTTC.

Concerning this clone: Other DNA sequences in this specimen translate into the identical CDR3. This chain uses TRBV19 with TRBJ2-7; 7 bases are shared with TRBD1. With V trimmed by 3 bases and J by 2 bases, 1 base remained unmatched. This CDR3 has 13 amino acids. Germline values: CDR1 LNHDA, CDR2 SQIVND (reference sequence). The CDR3 here is CASSIQGAYEQYF. The CDR3 nucleotides read TGTGCCAGTAGTATTCAGGGGGCCTACGAGCAGTACTTC.

This clone was seen ten or more times. The chain uses TRBV6-5 and TRBJ2-5; 7 bases agree with TRBD2. Trimming at V came to 11 bases and at J to 5 bases, leaving 14 bases not matched to a gene. Looked up from germline, CDR1 is MNHEY and CDR2 is SVGAGI. CDR3 length equals 14 residues. CDR3 coding DNA: TGTGCCGCGGGTCTTGTTCGGGGGGTGGAGACCCAGTACTTC. This gives the protein CAAGLVRGVETQYF.

The rearrangement joins TRBV19 to TRBJ2-5; weak D call: TRBD1 (6 bases). The germline V and J ends were trimmed by 6 bases and 5 bases, with 13 bases remaining between them. From germline, CDR1 is LNHDA and CDR2 SQIVND (reference sequence). The length of the CDR3 is 13 residues. CDR3 loop: CASRDSSRETQYF. In DNA form, the CDR3 reads TGTGCCAGTAGGGACAGCTCCCGGGAGACCCAGTACTTC.

This clone was seen a handful of times. The chain recombines TRBV19 with TRBJ1-2, with 10 bases that match TRBD1. Germline CDR1 LNHDA, CDR2 SQIVND (reference sequence). There are 12 residues in the CDR3. With 5 bases clipped from V and 6 bases from J, the junction kept 0 bases outside the gene matches. CDR3 nucleotide sequence: TGTGCCAGTAGTGGGACAGGGGATGGCTACACCTTC. Residues: CASSGTGDGYTF. Using reference TRBV19 and TRBJ1-2 for the parts outside the CDR3, the full variable domain is DGGITQSPKYLFRKEGQNVTLSCEQNLNHDAMYWYRQDPGQGLRLIYYSQIVNDFQKGDIAEGYSVSREKKESFPLTVTSAQKNPTAFYLCASSGTGDGYTFGSGTRLTVV.

The V and J genes are TRBV28 and TRBJ2-3, with D possibly TRBD1 on 6 matching bases. V lost 2 bases to trimming and J lost 0 bases, with 12 bases between them. Germline values: CDR1 MDHEN, CDR2 SYDVKM. The CDR3 sequence is 16 residues long. For the CDR3, the DNA is TGTGCCAGCAGTTTACTCAGGGGAATGAGCACAGATACGCAGTATTTT. Its protein is CASSLLRGMSTDTQYF.

The rearrangement uses TRBV7-9 and TRBJ1-5; TRBD1 is a possible D gene (6 bases). CDR1 SEHNR and CDR2 FQNEAQ come from the germline V gene (reference sequence). CDR3 length: 16 amino acids. V was cut by 1 base and J by 3 bases, with 13 bases left in between. Here the CDR3 reads CASSLDGGAINQPQHF. In DNA form, the CDR3 reads TGTGCCAGCAGCTTAGATGGGGGGGCCATCAATCAGCCCCAGCATTTT.

The rearrangement joins TRBV7-2 to TRBJ2-7, with 7 bases identical to TRBD1. Looked up from germline, CDR1 is SGHTA and CDR2 is FQGNSA. The CDR3 has 17 residues. J gave up 2 bases and V 4 bases, and 14 bases lay outside the gene matches. The DNA of the CDR3 is TGTGCCAGCAGCTCAGTGGGGAGCGTCACAGGGGCCTACGAGCAGTACTTC. Encoded protein: CASSSVGSVTGAYEQYF.

The chain is built from TRBV18 and TRBJ1-2; D gene uncertain. V shed 2 bases and J shed 4 bases, with 11 bases lying between them. CDR3 length: 14 amino acids. Germline loops: CDR1 KGHSH, CDR2 LQKENI. The CDR3, as DNA: TGTGCCAGCTCACCAACCGGGGAGATCTATGGCTACACCTTC. It codes for CASSPTGEIYGYTF.

The V and J genes are TRBV28 and TRBJ1-4; D call uncertain. V was cut by 7 bases and J by 11 bases, with 14 bases left in between. The CDR3 totals 12 residues. Germline assignment: CDR1 MDHEN and CDR2 SYDVKM. The chain's CDR3 is CASTPTGDKLFF. In DNA, the CDR3 is TGTGCCAGCACCCCTACGGGTGACAAACTGTTTTTT. The full variable domain, completed using reference TRBV28 and TRBJ1-4, is DVKVTQSSRYLVKRTGEKVFLECVQDMDHENMFWYRQDPGLGLRLIYFSYDVKMKEKGDIPEGYSVSREKKERFSLILESASTNQTSMYLCASTPTGDKLFFGSGTQLSVL.

This sequence joins TRBV3-1 (or the pseudogene TRBV3-2) and TRBJ1-4; perhaps TRBD1 as D (6 bases). Trimming took off 0 bases at V and 5 bases at J, with 10 bases between the two ends. Germline V gene sequence: CDR1 LGHDT, CDR2 YNNKEL (reference sequence). The CDR3 extends over 15 amino acids. The CDR3 nucleotides are TGTGCCAGCAGCCAAGATTTGGACAGAAATGAAAAACTGTTTTTT. Amino acids: CASSQDLDRNEKLFF.

The V and J genes are TRBV11-3 and TRBJ2-1; 12 nucleotides agree with TRBD2. Losses at the gene ends were 1 base for V and 6 bases for J; bases not matched to a gene: 4. This CDR3 comprises 16 residues. CDR1 and CDR2 (germline): SGHNT, YENEEA. The CDR3 bases are TGTGCCAGCAGCTTAGCTAGCGGGGGGGCCTTCAATGAGCAGTTCTTC. Translated: CASSLASGGAFNEQFF.

The chain links TRBV10-3 to TRBJ2-1; TRBD2 matches at 10 bases. The CDR3 length is 17 residues. CDR1 is ENHRY and CDR2 is SYGVKD in the germline V gene. With V trimmed by 9 bases and J by 5 bases, 16 bases remained unmatched. This CDR3 is CAMSRSGLAGEDNEQFF. The CDR3 coding sequence is TGTGCCATGTCCCGGTCCGGGCTAGCGGGGGAAGACAATGAGCAGTTCTTC.

This clone was seen a few times. The rearrangement uses TRBV2 and TRBJ2-3, with D maybe TRBD2 (5 bases). Looked up from germline, CDR1 is SNHLY and CDR2 is FYNNEI. Trimming took 8 bases from V and 6 from J, leaving 18 bases between them. The CDR3 covers 14 residues. The chain's CDR3 is CASLKVPSGDTQYF. In DNA, the CDR3 is TGTGCCAGCTTAAAAGTCCCGTCGGGGGATACGCAGTATTTT.

V is TRBV15 and J is TRBJ1-1; maybe TRBD1 (6 bases). Germline values: CDR1 LNHNV, CDR2 YYDKDF (reference sequence). The CDR3 sequence is 14 residues long. V was trimmed by 6 bases and J by 4 bases, leaving 15 bases between them. The CDR3 loop is CATRLDRYGTEAFF. CDR3 bases: TGTGCCACCAGGCTCGACAGGTACGGCACTGAAGCTTTCTTT. Full variable domain (outside the CDR3, taken from reference TRBV15 and TRBJ1-1): DAMVIQNPRYQVTQFGKPVTLSCSQTLNHNVMYWYQQKSSQAPKLLFHYYDKDFNNEADTPDNFQSRRPNTSFCFLDIRSPGLGDTAMYLCATRLDRYGTEAFFGQGTRLTVV.

This chain uses TRBV28 with TRBJ1-5, with D uncertain. The CDR3 consists of 12 residues. V was cut by 7 bases and J by 5 bases, with 9 bases left in between. Germline values: CDR1 MDHEN, CDR2 SYDVKM. The CDR3 region has the DNA TGTGCCAGCACCACAATTTATCAGCCCCAGCATTTT. Amino acid sequence: CASTTIYQPQHF.

This clone has just a few counts. The CDR3: CASSYPGQGIEKLFF. For the CDR3, the DNA is TGTGCCAGCAGCTATCCCGGACAGGGTATTGAAAAACTGTTTTTT. The chain joins TRBV11-2 to TRBJ1-4, with 8 bases matching TRBD1. From germline, CDR1 is SGHAT and CDR2 FQNNGV. This CDR3 is built from 15 residues. After removal of 4 bases from V and 7 bases from J, the junction contained 8 bases not matched to a gene.

The chain carries TRBV6-1 and TRBJ1-1; D is unresolved. The V end was cut by 0 bases, the J end by 10 bases, with 6 bases between. The CDR3 has 11 residues. Germline values: CDR1 MNHNS, CDR2 SASEGT. The DNA of the CDR3 is TGTGCCAGCAGTGAAGCCTTTCGAGCTTTCTTT. It codes for CASSEAFRAFF.

This clone was observed a handful of times. The chain joins TRBV2 to TRBJ1-6; D might be TRBD1 (5 bases). V lost 2 bases and J 5 bases, leaving 16 bases between the germline ends. CDR3 size: 17 residues. CDR1 SNHLY and CDR2 FYNNEI come from the germline V gene. The CDR3 DNA reads as TGTGCCAGCAGTGAATCATCTGGGGCCCCGAATAATTCACCCCTCCACTTT. Its protein is CASSESSGAPNNSPLHF.

This chain connects TRBV28 to TRBJ1-5; maybe TRBD1 (6 bases). The CDR3 is 15 amino acids. The V gene's germline CDR1 is MDHEN and CDR2 SYDVKM. The V gene lost 8 bases and the J gene lost 0 bases, with 14 bases spanning the gap. This chain's CDR3 is CASWARGYSNQPQHF. CDR3 nucleotides: TGTGCCAGCTGGGCAAGGGGGTATAGCAATCAGCCCCAGCATTTT. Together with reference TRBV28 and TRBJ1-5, the CDR3 gives the full variable domain: DVKVTQSSRYLVKRTGEKVFLECVQDMDHENMFWYRQDPGLGLRLIYFSYDVKMKEKGDIPEGYSVSREKKERFSLILESASTNQTSMYLCASWARGYSNQPQHFGDGTRLSIL.

This chain links TRBV18 with TRBJ1-1; D is unclear. CDR3 length: 13 amino acids. Germline values: CDR1 KGHSH, CDR2 LQKENI. Between the trimmed V and J ends, which lost 2 bases and 0 bases, there was a span of 4 bases. The CDR3 loop reads CASSPLMNTEAFF. The CDR3 DNA reads TGTGCCAGCTCACCATTAATGAACACTGAAGCTTTCTTT.

This chain links TRBV12-3 or TRBV12-4 with TRBJ2-5, with unresolved D. Trimming cost V 2 bases and J 5 bases, with 9 bases left between them. The CDR3 contains 13 residues. The chain's CDR3 is CASSLRGGETQYF. The CDR3 nucleotides read TGTGCCAGCAGTTTAAGAGGTGGCGAGACCCAGTACTTC.

The chain uses TRBV19 and TRBJ2-3, with 8 bases lining up with TRBD2. The germline gives CDR1 LNHDA, CDR2 SQIVND (reference sequence). J was trimmed by 3 bases and V by 5 bases; bases with no gene match: 7. The CDR3 extends over 15 amino acids. As DNA, the CDR3 is TGTGCCAGTAGTTCCAGGACTAGCTTGACAGATACGCAGTATTTT. Amino acid sequence: CASSSRTSLTDTQYF.

The V gene is TRBV5-1, the J gene TRBJ2-1; D not resolved. Trimming pared 5 bases from V and 4 bases from J, leaving 10 bases between. Germline V gene sequence: CDR1 SGHRS, CDR2 YFSETQ. This CDR3 has 13 amino acids. CDR3 nucleotides: TGCGCCAGCAGTCACGACGGGTACAATGAGCAGTTCTTC. It is translated as CASSHDGYNEQFF. Looking up the rest from reference TRBV5-1 and TRBJ2-1 gives the full variable domain: KAGVTQTPRYLIKTRGQQVTLSCSPISGHRSVSWYQQTPGQGLQFLFEYFSETQRNKGNFPGRFSGRQFSNSRSEMNVSTLELGDSALYLCASSHDGYNEQFFGPGTRLTVL.

This chain links TRBV7-8 with TRBJ1-5; TRBD1 matches 7 bases. The germline V gene encodes CDR1 SGHVS and CDR2 FQNEAQ. V was clipped by 7 bases and J by 4 bases; unmatched bases: 4. The CDR3 consists of 13 residues. CDR3 DNA: TGTGCCAGCAAGGCAGGGGGGAATCAGCCCCAGCATTTT. Its protein is CASKAGGNQPQHF.

V gene TRBV6-5 combines with J gene TRBJ1-1; D is unresolved. Germline CDR1 reads MNHEY; CDR2 reads SVGAGI. The CDR3 sequence is 16 residues long. Deletions cut 2 bases from V and 4 bases from J, with 17 bases between. CDR3 sequence: CASSYVPPGAGTEAFF. The DNA for the CDR3 is TGTGCCAGCAGTTACGTCCCCCCAGGTGCGGGCACTGAAGCTTTCTTT.